The subject of this entry is one T cell receptor beta chain. What it binds is unknown. PCR used 60 Vbeta primers and 13 Jbeta primers. Only in-frame clones appear in the TCRdb table, and some are missing; sequencing was by immunoSEQ multiplex PCR. The sample gives some 200,000 clones, 75% to 90% of which show up once; roughly 0.8% is in the top ten. The sample originates from a study of cytomegalovirus exposure and HLA in healthy donors. Study-wide results and caveats: In a later analysis, TCR beta V- and J-gene trimming showed a link to a missense DCLRE1C variant. A later analysis revealed that TCR association rates differed between HLA loci, peaking at DRB1 and bottoming out at HLA-C. Certain indistinguishable V segments, among them TRBV6-2 and TRBV6-3, were excluded.

Donors consisted of healthy bone marrow donors. The CDR3 is 15 amino acids. V dropped 3 bases and J dropped 2 bases, with 13 bases sitting between them. Input material: PBMCs. The gene calls are TRBV23-1 and TRBJ1-1; no clear D gene. TRBV23-1 is noted as an ORF with a role that remains uncertain. The source is a young woman in good health and CMV-seronegative. The CDR3 nucleotides are TGCGCCAGCAGTCATAGTGTGTCCTGTAACACTGAAGCTTTCTTT. Amino acids: CASSHSVSCNTEAFF.